One and the same sample provided the 32 T cell receptor beta chains below, sequenced in a study of human T cells and chemical hapten exposure (dated by TCRdb to about 2021). Receptor amplification or capture employed RACE. Sequencing instrument: NextSeq 500. The public sequencing data were trimmed at Q25 with fastp and processed into clonotypes with MiXCR by TCRdb, which kept only in-frame beta chains. Duplicate CDR3 protein sequences are folded into a single record with the most common DNA and genes. This sample lists some 110,000 distinct CDR3 sequences; around 35% were detected once. The ten largest clones capture less than 3% of the sample. In the paper's terms, the time point label means: patch test 3, about 24 weeks after DPC sensitization. The treatment or condition label of this sample denotes: therapeutic diphenylcyclopropenone sensitization with weekly scalp DPC. Here the sequenced sample was whole blood, taken in connection with sensitization to the hapten diphenylcyclopropenone (DPC). The receptor set was obtained from a man aged 40-49 years with alopecia areata. Some clones in this sample may be carry-over from other donors' samples.

The chain joins TRBV4-3 to TRBJ2-2; 11 positions agree with TRBD2. Germline V CDR1 and CDR2: LGHNA, YSLEER. Trimming cost V 3 bases and J 4 bases; bases outside gene matches: 4. The length of the CDR3 is 16 residues. CDR3 nucleotide sequence: TGCGCCAGCAGCCAGGGACTAGCGGATCTCACCGGGGAGCTGTTTTTT. The encoded protein is CASSQGLADLTGELFF.

This chain connects TRBV7-2 to TRBJ2-1; D remains unclear. The ends were cut back, 6 bases at V and 3 bases at J, with 3 bases in the middle. This CDR3 region has 11 residues. CDR1 and CDR2 (germline): SGHTA, FQGNSA. The CDR3 DNA sequence: TGTGCCAGCAGAGACTACAATGAGCAGTTCTTC. This sequence encodes CASRDYNEQFF.

The chain is built from TRBV6-5 and TRBJ1-1, with TRBD1 as a possible D gene (6 bases). Deletions cut 5 bases from V and 5 bases from J, with 12 bases between. This CDR3 region has 13 residues. Germline V gives CDR1 MNHEY, CDR2 SVGAGI. The chain's CDR3 is CASSGQQGTEAFF. In DNA form, the CDR3 reads TGTGCCAGCAGTGGACAGCAGGGAACTGAAGCTTTCTTT.

V usage is TRBV20-1 and J usage is TRBJ2-5; 12 bases map to TRBD2. Per the germline V gene, CDR1 is DFQATT and CDR2 is SNEGSKA (reference sequence). V was clipped by 0 bases and J by 4 bases; unmatched bases: 6. The CDR3 runs to 16 residues. CDR3 DNA: TGCAGTGCTAGAGATCAGGAGACTAGCGGGAGAGAGACCCAGTACTTC. Amino acids: CSARDQETSGRETQYF.

There are a few counts of this clonotype. The chain combines TRBV20-1 with TRBJ2-7; D gene unclear. Trimming took off 1 base at V and 5 bases at J, with 18 bases between the two ends. This CDR3 has 15 amino acids. CDR1 is DFQATT, CDR2 SNEGSKA, per germline (reference sequence). The CDR3 DNA is TGCAGTGCTAGAGGATTAAAATCGATTGTACACGAGCAGTACGTC. This codes for CSARGLKSIVHEQYV.

The genes are TRBV5-6 and TRBJ2-7; D might be TRBD2 (6 bases). CDR3 size: 15 residues. V lost 3 bases and J lost 7, with 20 bases in between. Germline V gene data show CDR1 as SGHDT and CDR2 as YYEEEE. The CDR3 DNA is TGTGCCAGCAGCTCCGGGACTGGGTTTAGACGGGAGCAGTACTTC. Protein product: CASSSGTGFRREQYF. Full variable domain (outside the CDR3, taken from reference TRBV5-6 and TRBJ2-7): DAGVTQSPTHLIKTRGQQVTLRCSPKSGHDTVSWYQQALGQGPQFIFQYYEEEERQRGNFPDRFSGHQFPNYSSELNVNALLLGDSALYLCASSSGTGFRREQYFGPGTRLTVT.

The chain combines TRBV7-2 with TRBJ2-2; D remains ambiguous. The ends were cut back, 1 base at V and 6 bases at J, with 6 bases in the middle. Germline assignment: CDR1 SGHTA and CDR2 FQGNSA. This CDR3 is built from 13 residues. CDR3 DNA sequence: TGTGCCAGCAGCTTAGTCAGGCCCGGGGAGCTGTTTTTT. Protein sequence: CASSLVRPGELFF.

The gene calls are TRBV7-2 and TRBJ1-4, with D uncertain. The CDR3 covers 15 residues. Germline V gene data show CDR1 as SGHTA and CDR2 as FQGNSA. Trimming took off 2 bases at V and 6 bases at J, with 13 bases between the two ends. The CDR3 sequence: CASSLPAATDEKLFF. The CDR3 DNA sequence: TGTGCCAGCAGCTTACCTGCCGCGACTGATGAAAAACTGTTTTTT.

The table lists this clonotype with a few counts. This rearrangement joins TRBV6-2 or TRBV6-3 to TRBJ2-3; no clear D gene. This CDR3 has 19 residues. Trimming shortened V by 6 bases and J by 1 base, and 26 bases separated the two germline ends. Looked up from germline, CDR1 is MNHEY and CDR2 is SVGEGT. In DNA, the CDR3 is TGTGCCAGCAGGAGCTTTAAGGCCGGACGGGCAATTGGCACAGATACGCAGTATTTT. Its translation is CASRSFKAGRAIGTDTQYF.

This clonotype was seen only a few times. This rearrangement joins TRBV29-1 to TRBJ2-5; a possible D gene is TRBD1 (5 bases). Germline CDR1 SQVTM, CDR2 ANQGSEA. Trimming pared 3 bases from V and 3 bases from J, leaving 8 bases between. The CDR3 runs 12 residues. Here the CDR3 reads CSVEGREETQYF. The DNA for the CDR3 is TGCAGCGTTGAGGGCAGGGAAGAGACCCAGTACTTC.

This clonotype was counted once. The J gene is TRBJ1-3, the V gene TRBV14, with D perhaps TRBD1 (6 bases). The CDR3 contains 15 residues. Per the germline V gene, CDR1 is SGHDN and CDR2 is FVKESK. V dropped 2 bases and J dropped 2 bases, with 10 bases sitting between them. CDR3 protein: CASSQRTVPGNTIYF. CDR3 DNA: TGTGCCAGCAGCCAACGGACAGTCCCTGGAAACACCATATATTTT.

The chain joins TRBV29-1 to TRBJ2-3; D perhaps matches TRBD2 (5 bases). Per germline, CDR1 SQVTM and CDR2 ANQGSEA. Trimming took 7 bases from V and 3 from J, leaving 8 bases between them. This CDR3 is 11 amino acids long. The CDR3 loop is CSGGGTDTQYF. The DNA of the CDR3 is TGCAGCGGCGGCGGGACAGATACGCAGTATTTT.

The chain's CDR3 is CASSLLYWPQHF. DNA of the CDR3: TGTGCCAGCAGCCTCCTCTATTGGCCCCAGCATTTT. The chain couples TRBV6-2 or TRBV6-3 to TRBJ1-5; D is uncertain. Trimming shortened V by 6 bases and J by 9 bases, and 12 bases separated the two germline ends. Germline V lookup: CDR1 MNHEY, CDR2 SVGEGT. The CDR3 has 12 residues.

This chain joins TRBV20-1 and TRBJ2-3, with a tentative D call TRBD1 (6 bases). Per germline, CDR1 DFQATT and CDR2 SNEGSKA (reference sequence). Trimming pared 3 bases from V and 0 bases from J, leaving 7 bases between. The CDR3 contains 13 residues. The CDR3 DNA reads as TGCAGTGCTAGGGGGGCTAGCACAGATACGCAGTATTTT. It translates to CSARGASTDTQYF.

This clonotype appeared a few times. The chain links TRBV20-1 to TRBJ1-5; the D is unclear. Germline assignment: CDR1 DFQATT and CDR2 SNEGSKA (reference sequence). V gave up 5 bases and J gave up 6 bases, with 14 bases separating them. The CDR3 totals 13 residues. CDR3 nucleotides: TGCAGTGCTGCCTCACTGGGCATTCAGCCCCAGCATTTT. This translates into CSAASLGIQPQHF.

This clonotype was observed a few times. The J gene is TRBJ2-7, the V gene TRBV5-1, with a tentative D call TRBD1 (6 bases). This CDR3 comprises 13 residues. CDR1 SGHRS and CDR2 YFSETQ come from the germline V gene. V shed 5 bases and J shed 0 bases, with 9 bases lying between them. CDR3 residues: CASRAGDSYEQYV. For the CDR3, the DNA is TGCGCCAGCAGAGCAGGGGACTCCTACGAGCAGTACGTC.

This rearrangement joins TRBV20-1 to TRBJ1-6, with D possibly being TRBD1 (6 bases). The germline V gene encodes CDR1 DFQATT and CDR2 SNEGSKA (reference sequence). V gave up 7 bases and J gave up 5 bases, with 12 bases separating them. The CDR3 is 13 residues long. The CDR3 nucleotides read TGCAGTGTCCAGGGGCGGAATAATTCACCCCTCCACTTT. Residues: CSVQGRNNSPLHF.

V and J are TRBV29-1 and TRBJ1-5; D gene unclear. The ends were cut back, 2 bases at V and 6 bases at J, with 11 bases in the middle. Looked up from germline, CDR1 is SQVTM and CDR2 is ANQGSEA. The CDR3 is 13 residues long. This chain's CDR3 is CSVERERGQPQHF. Written as DNA, the CDR3 is TGCAGCGTTGAAAGGGAGCGCGGTCAGCCCCAGCATTTT. Combining the CDR3 with reference TRBV29-1 and TRBJ1-5 gives the whole variable domain SAVISQKPSRDICQRGTSLTIQCQVDSQVTMMFWYRQQPGQSLTLIATANQGSEATYESGFVIDKFPISRPNLTFSTLTVSNMSPEDSSIYLCSVERERGQPQHFGDGTRLSIL.

CDR3 region: CASKGLAGLRDTQYF. CDR3 nucleotide sequence: TGTGCCAGCAAGGGCCTAGCGGGTTTGAGAGATACGCAGTATTTT. This chain connects TRBV6-1 to TRBJ2-3; 8 bases map to TRBD2. The V gene end was trimmed by 7 bases and the J gene end by 5 bases; junction bases not matched to a gene: 11. The CDR3 is 15 amino acids. Germline loops: CDR1 MNHNS, CDR2 SASEGT.

J is TRBJ2-7 and V is TRBV28; D is possibly TRBD2 (6 bases). V was shortened by 2 bases and J by 0 bases, with 17 bases between the two germline ends. CDR3 size: 17 residues. CDR1 and CDR2 (germline): MDHEN, SYDVKM. The CDR3 DNA sequence: TGTGCCAGCAGTTTACACCGGGGACTTACTACCTCCTACGAGCAGTACTTC. Protein sequence: CASSLHRGLTTSYEQYF.

The CDR3 DNA reads TGCAGTGCTAATTCCTTTGTGACTAGTACCAAAAACATTCAGTACTTC. This translates into CSANSFVTSTKNIQYF. The rearrangement links TRBV20-1 to TRBJ2-4; D is perhaps TRBD2 (6 bases). CDR3 length equals 16 residues. The V gene's germline CDR1 is DFQATT and CDR2 SNEGSKA (reference sequence). V was clipped by 4 bases and J by 2 bases, with 18 bases between them.

CDR3 DNA: TGTGCCAGCAGCTCGACAGGGGGCGGGGATACGCAGTATTTT. Residues: CASSSTGGGDTQYF. This chain joins TRBV7-9 and TRBJ2-3; TRBD1 aligns across 10 bases. This CDR3 comprises 14 residues. V shed 4 bases, J shed 6 bases, and the junction held 4 bases outside the gene matches. Germline CDR1 is SEHNR and CDR2 is FQNEAQ (reference sequence).

This clonotype has more than one count but fewer than ten. The CDR3 loop reads CSAARFSGNTIYF. DNA of the CDR3: TGCAGTGCTGCCAGGTTCTCTGGAAACACCATATATTTT. This rearrangement joins TRBV20-1 to TRBJ1-3; D gene uncertain. This CDR3 comprises 13 residues. CDR1 is DFQATT and CDR2 is SNEGSKA in the germline V gene (reference sequence). The V gene lost 5 bases and the J gene lost 0 bases, with 8 bases spanning the gap.

There are a few counts of this clonotype. The chain couples TRBV6-2 or TRBV6-3 to TRBJ2-7; a weak D match, TRBD1 (5 bases). V lost 6 bases and J lost 6, with 15 bases in between. This CDR3 comprises 13 residues. The germline V gene encodes CDR1 MNHEY and CDR2 SVGEGT. The CDR3 spells CASRDSGNGEQYV. The CDR3 coding sequence is TGTGCCAGCAGAGACTCAGGGAATGGCGAGCAGTACGTC.

The chain links TRBV6-2 or TRBV6-3 to TRBJ2-1; 10 nucleotides agree with TRBD2. The CDR3 loop spans 15 amino acids. Trimming took 3 bases from V and 9 from J; bases not matched to a gene: 8. From germline, CDR1 is MNHEY and CDR2 SVGEGT. The CDR3 here is CASSYILAGSSEQFF. CDR3 coding DNA: TGTGCCAGCAGTTATATACTAGCGGGGAGTAGTGAGCAGTTCTTC.

The V gene is TRBV29-1, the J gene TRBJ2-3; 9 nucleotides align to TRBD1. The germline gives CDR1 SQVTM, CDR2 ANQGSEA. The CDR3 extends over 14 amino acids. Germline trimming cut 7 bases from V and 4 bases from J; bases unmatched to any gene: 9. In nucleotides, the CDR3 is TGCAGCGGCAGGACAGGGGCCGTCCCAGATACGCAGTATTTT. Its protein product is CSGRTGAVPDTQYF.

This clonotype was found once. This rearrangement joins TRBV7-8 to TRBJ2-7; D remains unclear. The germline CDR1 and CDR2 sequences are SGHVS and FQNEAQ. Trimming took off 4 bases at V and 3 bases at J, with 16 bases between the two ends. This CDR3 contains 15 residues. The CDR3 sequence: CASSSFRLSDYEQYV. CDR3 coding DNA: TGTGCCAGCAGCTCATTCCGGTTGTCCGACTACGAGCAGTACGTC.

This clonotype has more than one count but fewer than ten. V is TRBV5-5 and J is TRBJ1-2, with a weak D call TRBD1 (6 bases). The CDR3 sequence is 16 residues long. V gave up 4 bases and J gave up 8 bases, with 24 bases separating them. Germline assignment: CDR1 SGHKS and CDR2 YYEKEE (reference sequence). CDR3 protein: CASSPGVGHPIWGYTF. Written as DNA, the CDR3 is TGTGCCAGCAGCCCTGGGGTGGGACACCCGATCTGGGGCTACACCTTC.

The chain couples TRBV3-2 to TRBJ2-6; TRBD2 is the table's D call and was not checked against the DNA. TRBV3-2 is described as a pseudogene. The CDR3 spans 18 residues. CDR3 coding DNA: TGTGCCAGCAGCCAAGTTTGCGGGGGGAGGGCCGGGGCCAACGTCCTGACTTTC. This sequence encodes CASSQVCGGRAGANVLTF.

The CDR3 sequence: CAITPQAATDPQYF. Written as DNA, the CDR3 is TGTGCCATCACTCCGCAAGCAGCGACGGATCCGCAGTATTTT. This chain connects TRBV10-3 to TRBJ2-3; no firm D call. The CDR3 contains 14 residues. Trimming removed 7 bases from V and 10 bases from J, with 21 bases in between. Germline V gives CDR1 ENHRY, CDR2 SYGVKD.

This clonotype has at least ten counts. V gene TRBV6-5 combines with J gene TRBJ2-5, with TRBD2 matching 9 bases. The length of the CDR3 is 15 residues. Germline CDR1 is MNHEY and CDR2 is SVGAGI. V lost 4 bases and J lost 7; bases outside the gene matches: 10. CDR3 DNA sequence: TGTGCCAGCAGTTCGGCCGCTAGCGGGGAGGTGACCCAGTACTTC. The encoded protein is CASSSAASGEVTQYF.

The chain combines TRBV29-1 with TRBJ2-1; TRBD2 agrees at 11 bases. The CDR3 loop spans 12 amino acids. Germline values: CDR1 SQVTM, CDR2 ANQGSEA. The junction had 7 bases not matched to a gene; V was cut back by 6 bases and J by 12 bases. The CDR3 coding sequence is TGCAGCGTGAGACTAGCGGGAAAAGGGCAGTTCTTC. This sequence encodes CSVRLAGKGQFF.